The clone carrying this T cell receptor (beta chain) was observed a few times. Antigen specificity is unknown. This record belongs to a study of T cell repertoires in cytomegalovirus infection. Study at large: Shared public TCR beta signatures pointed to both CMV infection and a matching HLA type. Overall study findings and caveats: Cumulated frequencies of public TCR beta families served to identify carriers of CMV plus the relevant HLA.

V was pared by 7 bases and J by 4 bases, with 11 bases between. This CDR3 spans 13 amino acids. Germline-derived CDR1 and CDR2 are MDHEN and SYDVKM. Via MiXCR, TCRdb re-called the reads, giving one row per CDR3 protein. The table lists hundreds of thousands of distinct CDR3 sequences, roughly 35% of them singletons. This TCR was sampled from a human donor in good health (CMV status not recorded). Some clones in this sample may be carry-over from other donors' samples. The sample comprised PBMCs. This chain joins TRBV28 and TRBJ1-3, with unresolved D. CDR3 region: CASIVPGGNTIYF. CDR3 bases: TGTGCCAGCATCGTCCCGGGAGGAAACACCATATATTTT.